This T cell receptor (beta chain) was found in a study of blood T cell repertoires in COVID-19. Study background: Both acute and convalescent COVID-19 samples were obtained from the United States, Italy and Spain. In each case, the material was cDNA or gDNA derived from T cells, B-cell-depleted T cells, or PBMCs.

Germline assignment: CDR1 SGDLS and CDR2 YYNGEE. This CDR3 spans 18 amino acids. V shed 1 base, J shed 1 base, and the junction held 9 bases outside the gene matches. As originally analysed: Using reference gene primer amplification, nucleated cell counts were estimated. The method was immunoSEQ multiplex PCR; TCRdb's version includes in-frame clones alone and lacks a portion of them. V, J and clone size are those of that table, while D and trimming were read from the DNA. The sample carries more than 200,000 clones, approximately 80% recorded once. This clone was detected only once. The receptor was derived from a woman in her forties with active or convalescent COVID-19. The chain combines TRBV9 with TRBJ2-5, with 11 nucleotides matching TRBD2. The sequenced material came from peripheral blood. CDR3 coding DNA: TGTGCCAGCAGCGTAAGTCCGGCTAGCGGGGGGACCCAAGAGACCCAGTACTTC. It codes for CASSVSPASGGTQETQYF.